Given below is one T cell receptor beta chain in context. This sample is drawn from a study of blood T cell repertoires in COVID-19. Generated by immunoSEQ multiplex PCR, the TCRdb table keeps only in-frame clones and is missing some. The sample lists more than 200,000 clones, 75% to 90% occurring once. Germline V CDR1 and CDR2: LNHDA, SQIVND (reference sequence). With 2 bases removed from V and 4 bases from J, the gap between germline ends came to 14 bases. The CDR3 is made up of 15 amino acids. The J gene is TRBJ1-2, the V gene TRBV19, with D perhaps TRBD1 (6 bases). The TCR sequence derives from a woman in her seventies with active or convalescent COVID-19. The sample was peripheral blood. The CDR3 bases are TGTGCCAGTAGTATACATGGGGGCCTCAGCTATGGCTACACCTTC. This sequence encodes CASSIHGGLSYGYTF.